This T cell receptor beta chain was sequenced in a study of Graves' ophthalmopathy and Graves' hyperthyroidism. Study-level information: Peripheral blood was gathered at the point of initial diagnosis, before any treatment started.

TCR beta CDR3 regions were amplified from RNA transcripts. First-round RT-PCR used HTBI primers; second-round multiplex PCR followed. Using its own MiXCR run on the multiplex PCR reads, TCRdb lists one record per CDR3 protein. The table lists 600,000 to 700,000 distinct CDR3 sequences, about 41% of them singletons, with over 2.5% in the top ten. This clonotype was detected ten times or more. Ophthalmopathic donors had moderate-to-severe activity, CAS ≥3 and NOSPECS ≥4, with disease that had lasted under 3 months. Deletions cut 7 bases from V and 4 bases from J, with 19 bases between. CDR3 length: 14 amino acids. Germline CDR1 reads SQVTM; CDR2 reads ANQGSEA.

The receptor was isolated from an adult man with Graves' ophthalmopathy. The specimen was peripheral blood. This chain joins TRBV29-1 and TRBJ1-1, with D possibly being TRBD1 (6 bases). CDR3 DNA sequence: TGCAGCGCCACCGGGGGGGGGGCGCGCACTGAAGCTTTCTTT. Its protein is CSATGGGARTEAFF.